This TCR beta chain was observed in a study of cytomegalovirus exposure and HLA in healthy donors. Findings and caveats of the study: Fewer N-insertions than the approximately 610-donor mean were reportedly shown by an Asian-associated ancestry cluster in a later analysis.

The PCR employed 60 Vbeta primers together with 13 Jbeta primers. The method was immunoSEQ multiplex PCR; TCRdb's version includes in-frame clones alone and lacks a portion of them. The sample holds about 130,000 clones, less than 90% seen once. Remarks on this clone: The antigen remains unidentified.

The CDR3 has 14 amino acids. The V gene end was trimmed by 6 bases and the J gene end by 0 bases; junction bases not matched to a gene: 4. The V gene's germline CDR1 is SNHLY and CDR2 FYNNEI. J is TRBJ1-2 and V is TRBV2; 7 nucleotides align to TRBD1. The source is a man younger than 35 in good health and CMV-seropositive. The material sequenced was PBMCs. CDR3 sequence: CASRGQQANYGYTF. The CDR3 DNA is TGTGCCAGCAGGGGACAGCAAGCTAACTATGGCTACACCTTC.